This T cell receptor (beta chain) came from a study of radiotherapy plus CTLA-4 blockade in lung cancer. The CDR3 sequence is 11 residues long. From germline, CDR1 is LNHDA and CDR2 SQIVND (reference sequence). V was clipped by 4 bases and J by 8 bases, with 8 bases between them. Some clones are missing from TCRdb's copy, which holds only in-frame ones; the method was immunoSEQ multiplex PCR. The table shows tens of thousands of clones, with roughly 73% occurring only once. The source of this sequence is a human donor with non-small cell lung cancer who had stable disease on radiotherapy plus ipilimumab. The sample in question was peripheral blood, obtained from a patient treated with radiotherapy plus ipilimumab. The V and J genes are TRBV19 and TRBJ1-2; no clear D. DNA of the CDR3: TGTGCCAGTAGTACGCCGCTGGGCTACACCTTC. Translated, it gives CASSTPLGYTF.